A selection of T cell receptor beta chains follows, all from one sample in a study of Ad26.COV2.S vaccination and SARS-CoV-2 variants. The table came from immunoSEQ multiplex PCR; TCRdb's copy has only in-frame clones and leaves some out. In the table there are some 350,000 clones, roughly 90% of which are singletons. Sequenced here: peripheral blood, sampled in a trial of Ad26.COV2.S vaccine versus placebo. The receptors come from a person aged 18-60 years who received the Ad26.COV2.S COVID-19 vaccine or a placebo. CDR3s include the opening cysteine and the closing phenylalanine or tryptophan. The order of the fields is CDR3 protein, CDR3 DNA, J gene, D gene, clone size, V gene. A D gene is named only where the DNA matches it firmly. The size of a clone is reported for some rows only, either as once, few or many, or as a class for expanded clones.

CDR3 protein: CAISVGGLDTEAFF; CDR3 DNA: TGTGCCATCAGTGTAGGGGGGTTAGACACTGAAGCTTTCTTT; J gene: TRBJ1-1; D gene: .; clone size: .; V gene: TRBV10-3
CDR3 protein: CASSQDNRVSNQPQHF; CDR3 DNA: TGTGCCAGCAGCCAAGATAACAGGGTTAGCAATCAGCCCCAGCATTTT; J gene: TRBJ1-5; D gene: .; clone size: few; V gene: TRBV4-2
CDR3 protein: CASSQDTEARNYGYTF; CDR3 DNA: TGTGCCAGCAGCCAAGATACGGAGGCCCGAAACTATGGCTACACCTTC; J gene: TRBJ1-2; D gene: .; clone size: .; V gene: TRBV3-1/TRBV3-2
CDR3 protein: CASVFGQGSAGELFF; CDR3 DNA: TGTGCCAGCGTTTTTGGGCAGGGGAGCGCCGGGGAGCTGTTTTTT; J gene: TRBJ2-2; D gene: .; clone size: .; V gene: TRBV7-9
CDR3 protein: CASSLTPDDNEQFF; CDR3 DNA: TGTGCCAGCAGCTTAACGCCCGACGACAATGAGCAGTTCTTC; J gene: TRBJ2-1; D gene: .; clone size: .; V gene: TRBV7-8
CDR3 protein: CASSQDRADTQYF; CDR3 DNA: TGTGCCAGCAGCCAAGATAGGGCAGATACGCAGTATTTT; J gene: TRBJ2-3; D gene: .; clone size: .; V gene: TRBV3-1/TRBV3-2
CDR3 protein: CASSPGTSGFQETQYF; CDR3 DNA: TGTGCCAGCAGCCCTGGGACTAGCGGTTTCCAAGAGACCCAGTACTTC; J gene: TRBJ2-5; D gene: TRBD2; clone size: few; V gene: TRBV11-2
CDR3 protein: CASSKVRAITGNYGYTF; CDR3 DNA: TGTGCCAGCAGCAAAGTTCGGGCGATTACCGGTAACTATGGCTACACCTTC; J gene: TRBJ1-2; D gene: .; clone size: few; V gene: TRBV21-1
CDR3 protein: CASSLQGANYGYTF; CDR3 DNA: TGTGCCAGCAGCTTACAGGGGGCGAACTATGGCTACACCTTC; J gene: TRBJ1-2; D gene: TRBD1; clone size: .; V gene: TRBV5-4
CDR3 protein: CSVIRDRAFPTQYF; CDR3 DNA: TGCAGCGTCATCCGGGACAGGGCATTCCCAACGCAGTATTTT; J gene: TRBJ2-3; D gene: TRBD1; clone size: few; V gene: TRBV29-1
CDR3 protein: CASSRLAGWNEQFF; CDR3 DNA: TGTGCCAGCAGCCGACTAGCGGGGTGGAATGAGCAGTTCTTC; J gene: TRBJ2-1; D gene: TRBD2; clone size: .; V gene: TRBV6-4
CDR3 protein: CASSTSGSNTQYF; CDR3 DNA: TGCGCCAGCAGCACTAGCGGGTCAAATACGCAGTATTTT; J gene: TRBJ2-3; D gene: TRBD2; clone size: .; V gene: TRBV5-1
CDR3 protein: CASSLGTGTYEQFF; CDR3 DNA: TGTGCCAGCAGCTTGGGGACGGGGACGTATGAGCAGTTCTTC; J gene: TRBJ2-1; D gene: .; clone size: .; V gene: TRBV5-4